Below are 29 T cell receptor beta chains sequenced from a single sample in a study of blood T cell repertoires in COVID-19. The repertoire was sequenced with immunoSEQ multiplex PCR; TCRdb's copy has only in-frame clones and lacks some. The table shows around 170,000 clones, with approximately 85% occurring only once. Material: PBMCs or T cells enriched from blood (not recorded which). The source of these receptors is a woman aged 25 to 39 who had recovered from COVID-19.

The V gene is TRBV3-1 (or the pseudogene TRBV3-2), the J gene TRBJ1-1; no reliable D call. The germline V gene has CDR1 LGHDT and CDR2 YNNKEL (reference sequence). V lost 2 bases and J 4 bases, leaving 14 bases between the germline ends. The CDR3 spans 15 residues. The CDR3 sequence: CASSQSLTGSTEAFF. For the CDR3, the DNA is TGTGCCAGCAGCCAATCTCTCACCGGGTCCACTGAAGCTTTCTTT.

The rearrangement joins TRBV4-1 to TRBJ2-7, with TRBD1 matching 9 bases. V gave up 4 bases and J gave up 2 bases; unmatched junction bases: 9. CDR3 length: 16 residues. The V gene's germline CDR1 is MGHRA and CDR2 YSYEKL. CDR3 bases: TGCGCCAGCAGCCGCTCGACCGGGACAGGGACCTACGAGCAGTACTTC. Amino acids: CASSRSTGTGTYEQYF.

The CDR3 sequence: CATIENGLGNTEAFF. CDR3 in DNA: TGTGCCACCATCGAAAATGGCCTTGGGAACACTGAAGCTTTCTTT. V is TRBV28 and J is TRBJ1-1; D is unclear. The germline gives CDR1 MDHEN, CDR2 SYDVKM. The V end was cut by 10 bases, the J end by 1 base, with 19 bases between. This CDR3 spans 15 amino acids. The entire variable domain, with the rest obtained from reference TRBV28 and TRBJ1-1, is as follows: DVKVTQSSRYLVKRTGEKVFLECVQDMDHENMFWYRQDPGLGLRLIYFSYDVKMKEKGDIPEGYSVSREKKERFSLILESASTNQTSMYLCATIENGLGNTEAFFGQGTRLTVV.

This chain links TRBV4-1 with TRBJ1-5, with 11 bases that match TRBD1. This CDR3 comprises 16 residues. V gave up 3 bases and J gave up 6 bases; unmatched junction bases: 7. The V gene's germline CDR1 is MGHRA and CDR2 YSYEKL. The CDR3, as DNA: TGCGCCAGCAGCCAGGACCGGGACAGGGGGAGTCAGCCCCAGCATTTT. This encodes CASSQDRDRGSQPQHF.

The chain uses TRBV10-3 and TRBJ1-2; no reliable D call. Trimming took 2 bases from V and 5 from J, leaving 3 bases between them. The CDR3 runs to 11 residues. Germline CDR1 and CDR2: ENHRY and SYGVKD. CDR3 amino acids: CAISELYGYTF. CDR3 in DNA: TGTGCCATCAGTGAGCTATATGGCTACACCTTC.

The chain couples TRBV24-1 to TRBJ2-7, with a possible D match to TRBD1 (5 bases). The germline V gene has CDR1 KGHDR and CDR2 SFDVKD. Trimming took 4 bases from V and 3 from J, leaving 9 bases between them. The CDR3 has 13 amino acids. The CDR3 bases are TGTGCCACCAGTGACTATCAGGGCTACGAGCAGTACTTC. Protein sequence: CATSDYQGYEQYF.

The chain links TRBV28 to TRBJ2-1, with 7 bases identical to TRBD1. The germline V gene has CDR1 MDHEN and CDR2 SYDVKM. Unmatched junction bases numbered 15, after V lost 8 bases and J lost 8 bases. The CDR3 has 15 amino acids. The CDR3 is CASPPPKGAMDEQFF. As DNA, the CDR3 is TGTGCCAGCCCTCCCCCCAAGGGGGCGATGGATGAGCAGTTCTTC.

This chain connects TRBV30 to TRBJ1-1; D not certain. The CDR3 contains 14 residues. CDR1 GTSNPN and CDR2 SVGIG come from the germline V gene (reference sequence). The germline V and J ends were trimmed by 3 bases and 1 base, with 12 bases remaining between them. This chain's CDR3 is CAWSPYERNTEAFF. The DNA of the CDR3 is TGTGCCTGGAGCCCGTATGAGCGGAACACTGAAGCTTTCTTT.

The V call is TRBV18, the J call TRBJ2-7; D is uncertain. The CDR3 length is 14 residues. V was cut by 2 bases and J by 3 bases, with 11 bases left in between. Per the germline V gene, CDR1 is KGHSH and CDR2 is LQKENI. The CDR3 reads CASSPGGKIYEQYF. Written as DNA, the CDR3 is TGTGCCAGCTCACCAGGCGGAAAGATCTACGAGCAGTACTTC. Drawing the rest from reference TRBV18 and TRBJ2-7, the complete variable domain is NAGVMQNPRHLVRRRGQEARLRCSPMKGHSHVYWYRQLPEEGLKFMVYLQKENIIDESGMPKERFSAEFPKEGPSILRIQQVVRGDSAAYFCASSPGGKIYEQYFGPGTRLTVT.

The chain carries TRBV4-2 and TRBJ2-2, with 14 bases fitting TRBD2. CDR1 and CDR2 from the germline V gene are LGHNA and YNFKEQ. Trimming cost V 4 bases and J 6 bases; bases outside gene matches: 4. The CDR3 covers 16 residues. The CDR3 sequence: CASSPGLAGVPGELFF. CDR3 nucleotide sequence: TGTGCCAGCAGCCCGGGACTAGCGGGAGTTCCCGGGGAGCTGTTTTTT.

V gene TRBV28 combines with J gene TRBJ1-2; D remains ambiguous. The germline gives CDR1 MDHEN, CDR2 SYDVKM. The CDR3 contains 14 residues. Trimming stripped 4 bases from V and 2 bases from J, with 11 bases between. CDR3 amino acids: CASSSVSRNYGYTF. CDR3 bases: TGTGCCAGCAGTTCTGTTTCTAGGAACTATGGCTACACCTTC.

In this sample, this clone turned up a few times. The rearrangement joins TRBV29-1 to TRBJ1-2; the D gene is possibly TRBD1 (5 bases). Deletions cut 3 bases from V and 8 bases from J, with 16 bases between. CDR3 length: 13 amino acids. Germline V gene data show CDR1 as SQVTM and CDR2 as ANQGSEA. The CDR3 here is CSVEGGQGGGYTF. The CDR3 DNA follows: TGCAGCGTTGAGGGGGGTCAGGGCGGCGGCTACACCTTC.

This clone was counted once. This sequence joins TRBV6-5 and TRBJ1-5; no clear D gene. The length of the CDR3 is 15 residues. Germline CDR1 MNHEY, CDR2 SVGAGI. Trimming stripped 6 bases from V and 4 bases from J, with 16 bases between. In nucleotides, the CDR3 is TGTGCCAGCAGCCCCGGTTTAGTCTCTAATCAGCCCCAGCATTTT. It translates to CASSPGLVSNQPQHF.

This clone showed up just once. The CDR3 here is CASSIKPLNTEAFF. The CDR3 bases are TGTGCCAGTAGTATAAAGCCCCTTAACACTGAAGCTTTCTTT. The rearrangement uses TRBV19 and TRBJ1-1; D is uncertain. Deletions cut 2 bases from V and 2 bases from J, with 9 bases between. CDR3 length: 14 amino acids. The germline gives CDR1 LNHDA, CDR2 SQIVND (reference sequence).

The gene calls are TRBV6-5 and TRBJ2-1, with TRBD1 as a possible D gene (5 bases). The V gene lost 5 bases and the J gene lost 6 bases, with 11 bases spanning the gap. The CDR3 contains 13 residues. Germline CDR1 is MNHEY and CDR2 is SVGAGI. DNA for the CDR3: TGTGCCAGCAGTATCCCAGGGCGCAATGAGCAGTTCTTC. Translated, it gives CASSIPGRNEQFF.

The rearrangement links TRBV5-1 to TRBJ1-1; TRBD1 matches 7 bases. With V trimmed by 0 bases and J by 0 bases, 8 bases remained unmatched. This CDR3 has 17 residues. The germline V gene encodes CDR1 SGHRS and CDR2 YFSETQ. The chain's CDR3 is CASSLARGQSLNTEAFF. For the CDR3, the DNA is TGCGCCAGCAGCTTGGCCCGGGGACAGAGTTTGAACACTGAAGCTTTCTTT.

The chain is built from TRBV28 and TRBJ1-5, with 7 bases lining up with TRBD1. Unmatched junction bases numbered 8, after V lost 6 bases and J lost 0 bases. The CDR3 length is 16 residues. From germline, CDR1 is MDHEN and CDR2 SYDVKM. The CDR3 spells CASSSIRGTSNQPQHF. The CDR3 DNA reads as TGTGCCAGCAGCAGCATCAGGGGGACTAGCAATCAGCCCCAGCATTTT.

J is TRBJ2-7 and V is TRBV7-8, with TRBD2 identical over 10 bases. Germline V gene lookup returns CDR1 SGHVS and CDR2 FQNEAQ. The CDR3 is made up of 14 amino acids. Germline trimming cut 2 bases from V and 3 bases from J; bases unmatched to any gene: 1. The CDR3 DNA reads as TGTGCCAGCAGCTTATTAGCGGGAGGCTACGAGCAGTACTTC. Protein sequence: CASSLLAGGYEQYF.

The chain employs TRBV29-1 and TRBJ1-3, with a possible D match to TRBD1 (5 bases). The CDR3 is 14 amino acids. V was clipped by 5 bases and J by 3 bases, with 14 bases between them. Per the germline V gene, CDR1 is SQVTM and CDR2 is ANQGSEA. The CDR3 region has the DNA TGCAGCGTTTGGACATTCGGTATTGGAAACACCATATATTTT. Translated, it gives CSVWTFGIGNTIYF.

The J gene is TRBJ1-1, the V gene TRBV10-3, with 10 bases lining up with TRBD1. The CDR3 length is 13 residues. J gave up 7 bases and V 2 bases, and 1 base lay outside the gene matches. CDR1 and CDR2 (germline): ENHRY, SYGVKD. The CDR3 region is CAISEGQGGEAFF. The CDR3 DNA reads TGTGCCATCAGTGAGGGACAGGGGGGTGAAGCTTTCTTT.

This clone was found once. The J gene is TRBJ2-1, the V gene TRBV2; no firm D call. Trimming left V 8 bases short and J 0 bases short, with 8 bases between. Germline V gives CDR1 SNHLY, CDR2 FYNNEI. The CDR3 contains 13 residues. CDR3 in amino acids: CASRSGSYNEQFF. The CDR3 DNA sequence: TGTGCCAGCCGTTCGGGCTCCTACAATGAGCAGTTCTTC.

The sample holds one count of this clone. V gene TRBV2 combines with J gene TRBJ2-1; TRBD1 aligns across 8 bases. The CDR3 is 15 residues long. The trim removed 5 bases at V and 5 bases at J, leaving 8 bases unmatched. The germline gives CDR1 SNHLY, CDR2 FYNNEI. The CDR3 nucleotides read TGTGCCAGCAGTATCCAGGGGGCCGCTCACAATGAGCAGTTCTTC. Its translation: CASSIQGAAHNEQFF.

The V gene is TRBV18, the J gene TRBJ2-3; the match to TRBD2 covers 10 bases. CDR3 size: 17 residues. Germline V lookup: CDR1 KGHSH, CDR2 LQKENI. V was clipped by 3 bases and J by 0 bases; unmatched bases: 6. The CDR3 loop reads CASSPRPSGSSTDTQYF. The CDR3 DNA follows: TGTGCCAGCTCACCGCGGCCTAGCGGGAGTAGCACAGATACGCAGTATTTT. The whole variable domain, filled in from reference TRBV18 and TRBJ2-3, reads NAGVMQNPRHLVRRRGQEARLRCSPMKGHSHVYWYRQLPEEGLKFMVYLQKENIIDESGMPKERFSAEFPKEGPSILRIQQVVRGDSAAYFCASSPRPSGSSTDTQYFGPGTRLTVL.

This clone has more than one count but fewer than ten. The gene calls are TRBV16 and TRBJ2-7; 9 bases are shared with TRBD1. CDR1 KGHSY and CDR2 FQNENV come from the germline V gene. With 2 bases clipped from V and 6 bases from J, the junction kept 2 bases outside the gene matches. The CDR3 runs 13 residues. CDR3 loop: CASSQTTGGEQYF. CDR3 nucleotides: TGTGCCAGCAGCCAAACGACAGGGGGCGAGCAGTACTTC.

The CDR3 bases are TGTGCCAGCAGCTTCGGAACCCAGGGGGCAATTGGAAACACCATATATTTT. This codes for CASSFGTQGAIGNTIYF. The chain employs TRBV5-4 and TRBJ1-3; 8 bases match TRBD1. This CDR3 spans 17 amino acids. The V and J ends lost 2 bases and 3 bases, in that order; junction bases with no gene match: 10. CDR1 SGHNT and CDR2 YYREEE come from the germline V gene (reference sequence).

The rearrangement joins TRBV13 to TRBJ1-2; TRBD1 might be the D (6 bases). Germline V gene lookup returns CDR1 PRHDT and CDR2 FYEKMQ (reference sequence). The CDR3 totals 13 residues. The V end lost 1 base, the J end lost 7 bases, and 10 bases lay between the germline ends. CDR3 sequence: CASSLEGVSGYTF. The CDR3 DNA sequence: TGTGCCAGCAGCTTAGAGGGGGTTAGTGGCTACACCTTC.

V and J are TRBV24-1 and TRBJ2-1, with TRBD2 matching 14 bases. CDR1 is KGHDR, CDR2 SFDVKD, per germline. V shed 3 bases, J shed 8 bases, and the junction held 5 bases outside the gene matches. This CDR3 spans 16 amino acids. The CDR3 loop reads CATSDPTSGRAYEQFF. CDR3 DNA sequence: TGTGCCACCAGTGATCCGACTAGCGGGAGGGCCTATGAGCAGTTCTTC.

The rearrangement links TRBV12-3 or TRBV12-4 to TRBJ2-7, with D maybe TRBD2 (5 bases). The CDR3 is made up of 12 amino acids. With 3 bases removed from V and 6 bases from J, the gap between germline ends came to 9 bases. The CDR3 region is CASSFGVAEQYF. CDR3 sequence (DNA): TGTGCCAGCAGTTTCGGGGTCGCCGAGCAGTACTTC.

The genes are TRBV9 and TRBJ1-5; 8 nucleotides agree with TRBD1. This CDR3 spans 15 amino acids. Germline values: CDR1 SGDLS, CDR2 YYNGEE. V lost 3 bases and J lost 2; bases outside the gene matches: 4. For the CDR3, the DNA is TGTGCCAGCAGCGCAGGGGGCACGGGCAATCAGCCCCAGCATTTT. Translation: CASSAGGTGNQPQHF.